This note documents a single T cell receptor (beta chain) sequence. Its matching antigen is unknown. This entry is derived from a study of memory B cells and T cells in multiple sclerosis. Findings and caveats of the study: Normalization was needed because clone-set size differences affected shared clonotype counts.

CFSE-dim autoproliferating and CFSE-high non-proliferating T cells from unstimulated culture were sequenced separately. Replicate wells were pooled after 6 to 8 days of stimulus-free culture of under 5.5x10^7 CFSE-labeled PBMCs. CFSE at around 0.51 uM labeled the PBMCs, which were then cultured unstimulated. Repertoires were generated with immunoSEQ multiplex PCR, while TCRdb's copy carries only in-frame clones and drops some. The table lists 32,000 or so clones, 86% of them singletons. The TCR originated in a human donor with multiple sclerosis. Input material: PBMCs from blood kept in culture.

The CDR3 here is CASWGSGMVNEQFF. The CDR3 DNA follows: TGTGCCAGCTGGGGGAGCGGAATGGTGAATGAGCAGTTCTTC. The rearrangement links TRBV27 to TRBJ2-1, with D possibly being TRBD1 or TRBD2 (5 bases each). The CDR3 has 14 residues. From germline, CDR1 is MNHEY and CDR2 SMNVEV (reference sequence). The V end was cut by 8 bases, the J end by 7 bases, with 18 bases between.